The following is a T cell receptor beta chain sequence with its context. The sample comes from a study of shared clonotypes between healthy human individuals. Germline trimming cut 4 bases from V and 6 bases from J; bases unmatched to any gene: 11. This CDR3 is 16 amino acids long. From germline, CDR1 is SEHNR and CDR2 FQNEAQ (reference sequence). The method was immunoSEQ multiplex PCR; TCRdb's version includes in-frame clones alone and lacks a portion of them. The sample shows some 2.1 million clones, roughly 96% of them seen only once. The clonotype originates from a man aged 18-30 years in good health. The chain uses TRBV7-9 and TRBJ2-1, with 8 bases identical to TRBD2. The source material was naive CD4+ T cells sorted from blood. The subset: CD45RA+ positively selected. CDR3 bases: TGTGCCAGCAGCTCCCCTTCCCGGGAGGGTTTCAATGAGCAGTTCTTC. As protein: CASSSPSREGFNEQFF.